This T cell receptor (beta chain) was identified during a study of T cells after yellow fever vaccination. Each CDR3 protein gets one entry after TCRdb re-called the 5' RACE reads with MiXCR. The sample holds hundreds of thousands of distinct CDR3 sequences, about 8.7% seen once. The germline V gene encodes CDR1 MGHRA and CDR2 YSYEKL. The CDR3 contains 13 residues. The V and J ends lost 6 bases and 4 bases respectively, with 12 bases between them. The material was PBMCs, obtained on the day of the first yellow fever vaccination. This chain connects TRBV4-1 to TRBJ1-1, with D unresolved. The sequence came from a man younger than 30 who received the YFV17D yellow fever vaccine. Here the CDR3 DNA reads TGCGCCAGCAGGCCATTATACGGCACTGAAGCTTTCTTT. As protein: CASRPLYGTEAFF.